Detailed here is one T cell receptor (beta chain). As yet, its antigen is unknown. TCRdb's copy holds only in-frame clones and misses some; the assay was immunoSEQ multiplex PCR. This table has about 52,000 clones, 60% to 85% appearing once. The data are from a study of T cells in localized non-small cell lung cancer. General study findings and limits: Uninvolved adjacent lung, not tumor, had the highest T cell clonality. Density of T cells in blood, when higher, went with longer overall survival. Adjacent lung held a median around 58 of the top 100 tumor clones. Because only a single region of the tumor was sequenced, heterogeneity remains possible.

CDR3 length: 15 residues. Trimming removed 5 bases from V and 4 bases from J, with 12 bases in between. Germline assignment: CDR1 SGHTA and CDR2 FQGTGA. The chain combines TRBV7-3 with TRBJ2-6, with a possible D match to TRBD2 (5 bases). The source is a woman aged 40-69 years with stage II lung adenocarcinoma. The material sequenced was PBMCs, taken before any cancer treatment. Here the CDR3 reads CASSREGTGANVLTF. The CDR3 DNA is TGTGCCAGCAGCCGTGAGGGTACCGGGGCCAACGTCCTGACTTTC.